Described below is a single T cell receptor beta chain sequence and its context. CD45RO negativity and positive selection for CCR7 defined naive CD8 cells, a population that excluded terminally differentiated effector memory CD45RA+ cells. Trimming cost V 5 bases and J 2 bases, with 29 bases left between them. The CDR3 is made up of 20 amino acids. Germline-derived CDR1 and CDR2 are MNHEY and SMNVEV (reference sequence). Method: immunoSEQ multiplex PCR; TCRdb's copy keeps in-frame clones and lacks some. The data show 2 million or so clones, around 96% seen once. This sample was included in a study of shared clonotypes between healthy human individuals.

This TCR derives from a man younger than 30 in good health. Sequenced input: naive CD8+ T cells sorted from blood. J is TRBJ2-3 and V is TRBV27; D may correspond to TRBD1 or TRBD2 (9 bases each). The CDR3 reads CASSPLGTGQLAGNTDTQYF. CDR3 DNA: TGTGCCAGCAGTCCCCTCGGGACAGGGCAACTAGCGGGTAACACAGATACGCAGTATTTT.